Below are 27 T cell receptor beta chains sequenced from a single sample in a study of blood T cell repertoires in COVID-19. TCRdb's copy holds only in-frame clones and misses some; the assay was immunoSEQ multiplex PCR. Among around 200,000 clones listed, 70% to 90% were seen once. Sequenced sample: peripheral blood. The source is a man aged 45 to 65 with acute or convalescent COVID-19.

V gene TRBV6-2 or TRBV6-3 combines with J gene TRBJ1-5, with TRBD1 as a possible D gene (6 bases). Germline CDR1 reads MNHEY; CDR2 reads SVGEGT. V dropped 5 bases and J dropped 3 bases, with 14 bases sitting between them. The CDR3 is made up of 15 amino acids. CDR3 residues: CASSQQGNPNQPQHF. The CDR3 DNA follows: TGTGCCAGCAGTCAACAGGGCAACCCCAATCAGCCCCAGCATTTT.

This chain connects TRBV25-1 to TRBJ2-6, with TRBD1 matching 8 bases. CDR1 is MGHDK and CDR2 is SYGVNS in the germline V gene. After removal of 5 bases from V and 0 bases from J, the junction contained 9 bases not matched to a gene. The length of the CDR3 is 18 residues. The CDR3 reads CASSPGQGALSGANVLTF. CDR3 coding DNA: TGTGCCAGCAGTCCAGGTCAGGGGGCCCTCTCTGGGGCCAACGTCCTGACTTTC.

The chain uses TRBV30 and TRBJ1-1; no clear D gene. The CDR3 runs to 13 residues. Germline assignment: CDR1 GTSNPN and CDR2 SVGIG (reference sequence). The V and J ends lost 7 bases and 1 base respectively, with 13 bases between them. The CDR3 nucleotides read TGTGCCTACAACCGGCGGGGGAACACTGAAGCTTTCTTT. Translating gives CAYNRRGNTEAFF.

The chain recombines TRBV7-9 with TRBJ1-6; maybe TRBD1 (6 bases). Germline CDR1 is SEHNR and CDR2 is FQNEAQ (reference sequence). V lost 4 bases to trimming and J lost 6 bases, with 13 bases between them. The length of the CDR3 is 15 residues. The CDR3 region is CASSSDRSPNSPLHF. Here the CDR3 DNA reads TGTGCCAGCAGCTCCGACAGGAGCCCTAATTCACCCCTCCACTTT.

The chain joins TRBV3-1 (or the pseudogene TRBV3-2) to TRBJ1-4, with D maybe TRBD1 (5 bases). The CDR3 totals 14 residues. The germline gives CDR1 LGHDT, CDR2 YNNKEL (reference sequence). The V end lost 4 bases, the J end lost 4 bases, and 10 bases lay between the germline ends. The CDR3 DNA reads as TGTGCCAGCAGCCCCGCCGACAGTAATGAAAAACTGTTTTTT. Translated, it gives CASSPADSNEKLFF.

This clone has only a few counts. The J gene is TRBJ1-2, the V gene TRBV12-3 or TRBV12-4; no clear D. The V and J ends lost 3 bases and 6 bases respectively, with 2 bases between them. CDR3 length equals 10 residues. CDR3 amino acids: CASSFNGYTF. The CDR3 coding sequence is TGTGCCAGCAGTTTTAATGGCTACACCTTC.

This chain uses TRBV5-1 with TRBJ2-5, with TRBD2 matching 8 bases. V lost 0 bases to trimming and J lost 4 bases; unmatched junction nucleotides: 8. This CDR3 comprises 16 residues. Germline lookup yields CDR1 SGHRS and CDR2 YFSETQ. The CDR3 loop reads CASSLAGSGVGETQYF. For the CDR3, the DNA is TGCGCCAGCAGCTTGGCGGGTAGCGGGGTAGGAGAGACCCAGTACTTC. The full variable domain, in which reference TRBV5-1 and TRBJ2-5 provide the parts outside the CDR3, is KAGVTQTPRYLIKTRGQQVTLSCSPISGHRSVSWYQQTPGQGLQFLFEYFSETQRNKGNFPGRFSGRQFSNSRSEMNVSTLELGDSALYLCASSLAGSGVGETQYFGPGTRLLVL.

The chain recombines TRBV15 with TRBJ1-4, with TRBD1 identical over 8 bases. The J segment lost 7 bases and the V segment lost 0 bases, leaving 7 bases of the junction unmatched. Germline CDR1 reads LNHNV; CDR2 reads YYDKDF (reference sequence). This CDR3 region has 16 residues. The CDR3 bases are TGTGCCACCAGCAGAGATATTCAACAGGGGGTTGAAAAACTGTTTTTT. It translates to CATSRDIQQGVEKLFF. The full variable domain, in which reference TRBV15 and TRBJ1-4 provide the parts outside the CDR3, is DAMVIQNPRYQVTQFGKPVTLSCSQTLNHNVMYWYQQKSSQAPKLLFHYYDKDFNNEADTPDNFQSRRPNTSFCFLDIRSPGLGDTAMYLCATSRDIQQGVEKLFFGSGTQLSVL.

Here the CDR3 DNA reads TGCAGCGCCGAGCGCAGGGCCGATGAGCAGTTCTTC. Amino acid sequence: CSAERRADEQFF. V usage is TRBV29-1 and J usage is TRBJ2-1, with D possibly TRBD1 on 5 matching bases. Germline values: CDR1 SQVTM, CDR2 ANQGSEA. This CDR3 is 12 amino acids long. Trimming pared 7 bases from V and 8 bases from J, leaving 15 bases between.

This CDR3 is CASSESGFQPQHF. The CDR3 nucleotides are TGTGCCAGCAGTGAATCCGGGTTTCAGCCCCAGCATTTT. The chain links TRBV6-1 to TRBJ1-5; no firm D call. V lost 2 bases and J lost 6, with 8 bases in between. Germline V gene data show CDR1 as MNHNS and CDR2 as SASEGT. The length of the CDR3 is 13 residues.

The chain employs TRBV7-9 and TRBJ1-4; tentatively, D is TRBD1 (5 bases). The CDR3 consists of 15 residues. With 5 bases removed from V and 5 bases from J, the gap between germline ends came to 15 bases. CDR1 and CDR2 (germline): SEHNR, FQNEAQ (reference sequence). CDR3 protein: CASSLRDGQNEKLFF. The CDR3 coding sequence is TGTGCCAGCAGCCTGCGGGACGGCCAAAATGAAAAACTGTTTTTT.

The V and J genes are TRBV2 and TRBJ2-2; 9 bases fit TRBD1. CDR1 is SNHLY, CDR2 FYNNEI, per germline. The V gene end was trimmed by 7 bases and the J gene end by 6 bases; junction bases not matched to a gene: 9. The CDR3 has 15 amino acids. Here the CDR3 reads CASMLGTGYSGELFF. The CDR3 nucleotides are TGTGCCAGCATGTTAGGGACAGGGTACTCCGGGGAGCTGTTTTTT.

This clone was counted between two and nine times. J is TRBJ2-5 and V is TRBV3-1 (or the pseudogene TRBV3-2), with TRBD2 as a possible D gene (6 bases). V gave up 7 bases and J gave up 5 bases, with 17 bases separating them. The CDR3 is 14 residues long. Looked up from germline, CDR1 is LGHDT and CDR2 is YNNKEL (reference sequence). The CDR3 loop is CASTAGRLVETQYF. In nucleotides, the CDR3 is TGTGCCAGCACGGCGGGGCGACTCGTGGAGACCCAGTACTTC.

The V gene is TRBV6-2 or TRBV6-3, the J gene TRBJ2-5; TRBD2 matches at 8 bases. Germline V CDR1 and CDR2: MNHEY, SVGEGT. V was clipped by 3 bases and J by 5 bases; unmatched bases: 14. CDR3 length: 17 amino acids. CDR3 coding DNA: TGTGCCAGCAGTTATGGGATAGCGGGATCTTTCCTTGAGACCCAGTACTTC. Translated: CASSYGIAGSFLETQYF.

This chain connects TRBV2 to TRBJ1-2; D gene unclear. Germline lookup yields CDR1 SNHLY and CDR2 FYNNEI. Trimming cost V 6 bases and J 3 bases, with 14 bases left between them. The CDR3 sequence is 14 residues long. The CDR3 loop is CASRAGTSDYGYTF. CDR3 nucleotides: TGTGCCAGCAGGGCGGGAACAAGTGACTATGGCTACACCTTC.

The V call is TRBV3-1 (or the pseudogene TRBV3-2), the J call TRBJ1-1, with a tentative D call TRBD1 (5 bases). Trimming cost V 4 bases and J 8 bases, with 8 bases left between them. The CDR3 has 11 residues. Germline lookup yields CDR1 LGHDT and CDR2 YNNKEL (reference sequence). The CDR3: CASSRTLEAFF. CDR3 nucleotides: TGTGCCAGCAGCCGGACACTGGAAGCTTTCTTT.

This chain connects TRBV2 to TRBJ1-1; D ambiguous. CDR3 length equals 16 residues. Deletions cut 6 bases from V and 4 bases from J, with 21 bases between. In germline, CDR1 is SNHLY, CDR2 FYNNEI. CDR3 coding DNA: TGTGCCAGCAGCCAAAGCCTACTAGGAGTGAGCACTGAAGCTTTCTTT. Its protein is CASSQSLLGVSTEAFF.

This clone turned up a few times. This chain joins TRBV11-3 and TRBJ2-6; D possibly corresponds to TRBD2 (5 bases). Per the germline V gene, CDR1 is SGHNT and CDR2 is YENEEA. The length of the CDR3 is 15 residues. Trimming left V 5 bases short and J 0 bases short, with 8 bases between. The CDR3: CASSPGSSGANVLTF. The CDR3 DNA reads as TGTGCCAGCAGCCCGGGGTCCTCTGGGGCCAACGTCCTGACTTTC. The full variable domain, rest sourced from reference TRBV11-3 and TRBJ2-6, is EAGVVQSPRYKIIEKKQPVAFWCNPISGHNTLYWYLQNLGQGPELLIRYENEEAVDDSQLPKDRFSAERLKGVDSTLKIQPAELGDSAVYLCASSPGSSGANVLTFGAGSRLTVL.

The J gene is TRBJ2-1, the V gene TRBV7-3; 9 bases map to TRBD2. The CDR3 loop spans 15 amino acids. J lost 7 bases, V lost 5 bases, and 9 bases had no gene match. Germline V gene data show CDR1 as SGHTA and CDR2 as FQGTGA. This CDR3 reads CASSTSGTSKNEQFF. The CDR3 DNA is TGTGCCAGCAGCACATCCGGGACTAGCAAGAATGAGCAGTTCTTC. The complete variable domain, with remaining parts taken from reference TRBV7-3 and TRBJ2-1, reads GAGVSQTPSNKVTEKGKYVELRCDPISGHTALYWYRQSLGQGPEFLIYFQGTGAADDSGLPNDRFFAVRPEGSVSTLKIQRTERGDSAVYLCASSTSGTSKNEQFFGPGTRLTVL.

The chain recombines TRBV19 with TRBJ1-5; a possible D gene is TRBD1 (6 bases). V was clipped by 8 bases and J by 1 base, with 18 bases between them. The CDR3 covers 16 residues. The germline V gene encodes CDR1 LNHDA and CDR2 SQIVND (reference sequence). This chain's CDR3 is CASQSLRGISNQPQHF. For the CDR3, the DNA is TGTGCCAGTCAGAGCCTCAGGGGAATCAGCAATCAGCCCCAGCATTTT. Complete variable domain (other parts from reference TRBV19 and TRBJ1-5): DGGITQSPKYLFRKEGQNVTLSCEQNLNHDAMYWYRQDPGQGLRLIYYSQIVNDFQKGDIAEGYSVSREKKESFPLTVTSAQKNPTAFYLCASQSLRGISNQPQHFGDGTRLSIL.

This rearrangement joins TRBV12-3 or TRBV12-4 to TRBJ1-2, with D possibly being TRBD1 (6 bases). The CDR3 length is 13 residues. The ends were cut back, 1 base at V and 7 bases at J, with 10 bases in the middle. Here the CDR3 DNA reads TGTGCCAGCAGTTTAGTAGGGGGTGGTGGCTACACCTTC. This encodes CASSLVGGGGYTF.

This rearrangement joins TRBV11-2 to TRBJ2-2; D possibly corresponds to TRBD2 (6 bases). Germline-derived CDR1 and CDR2 are SGHAT and FQNNGV. Trimming cost V 7 bases and J 6 bases, with 15 bases left between them. The CDR3 is made up of 14 amino acids. This CDR3 is CASTLGASAGELFF. As DNA, the CDR3 is TGTGCCAGCACTCTAGGGGCTAGCGCCGGGGAGCTGTTTTTT.

The chain carries TRBV27 and TRBJ1-1, with a possible D match to TRBD1 (5 bases). Germline CDR1 is MNHEY and CDR2 is SMNVEV (reference sequence). Trimming pared 0 bases from V and 1 base from J, leaving 12 bases between. The CDR3 totals 16 residues. The CDR3 coding sequence is TGTGCCAGCAGTTTATCAAGGGGCCGGGCGAACACTGAAGCTTTCTTT. Translated: CASSLSRGRANTEAFF.

This chain connects TRBV19 to TRBJ2-1; TRBD2 aligns across 7 bases. The CDR3 is made up of 14 amino acids. Germline-derived CDR1 and CDR2 are LNHDA and SQIVND (reference sequence). The V segment lost 4 bases and the J segment 8 bases; nucleotides outside the gene matches: 8. The CDR3 DNA reads as TGTGCCAGTAGTAGGAGCGGGGTGAGAGATGAGCAGTTCTTC. It encodes CASSRSGVRDEQFF.

This clone has only one observation. V usage is TRBV7-9 and J usage is TRBJ2-1; a possible D gene is TRBD2 (7 bases). The V end was cut by 3 bases, the J end by 10 bases, with 13 bases between. This CDR3 region has 13 residues. Germline V CDR1 and CDR2: SEHNR, FQNEAQ (reference sequence). The CDR3 spells CASSFMGGQEQFF. In DNA form, the CDR3 reads TGTGCCAGCAGCTTCATGGGGGGGCAAGAGCAGTTCTTC. Full variable domain (missing parts from reference TRBV7-9 and TRBJ2-1): DTGVSQNPRHKITKRGQNVTFRCDPISEHNRLYWYRQTLGQGPEFLTYFQNEAQLEKSRLLSDRFSAERPKGSFSTLEIQRTEQGDSAMYLCASSFMGGQEQFFGPGTRLTVL.

The chain carries TRBV19 and TRBJ1-5; possibly TRBD1 for D (6 bases). V lost 5 bases to trimming and J lost 11 bases, with 19 bases between them. CDR1 is LNHDA and CDR2 is SQIVND in the germline V gene (reference sequence). The CDR3 extends over 14 amino acids. DNA of the CDR3: TGTGCCAGTAGTCCCCGGGGGGCTGGGTGGGCCCAGCATTTT. Protein sequence: CASSPRGAGWAQHF. The full variable domain, in which reference TRBV19 and TRBJ1-5 provide the parts outside the CDR3, is DGGITQSPKYLFRKEGQNVTLSCEQNLNHDAMYWYRQDPGQGLRLIYYSQIVNDFQKGDIAEGYSVSREKKESFPLTVTSAQKNPTAFYLCASSPRGAGWAQHFGDGTRLSIL.

The chain is built from TRBV6-1 and TRBJ1-5; no clear D gene. The CDR3 sequence is 16 residues long. Germline V gene lookup returns CDR1 MNHNS and CDR2 SASEGT. V lost 1 base and J 6 bases, leaving 16 bases between the germline ends. CDR3 sequence: CASSEVPGLSAQPQHF. In DNA form, the CDR3 reads TGTGCCAGCAGTGAAGTTCCGGGTCTTTCTGCTCAGCCCCAGCATTTT.